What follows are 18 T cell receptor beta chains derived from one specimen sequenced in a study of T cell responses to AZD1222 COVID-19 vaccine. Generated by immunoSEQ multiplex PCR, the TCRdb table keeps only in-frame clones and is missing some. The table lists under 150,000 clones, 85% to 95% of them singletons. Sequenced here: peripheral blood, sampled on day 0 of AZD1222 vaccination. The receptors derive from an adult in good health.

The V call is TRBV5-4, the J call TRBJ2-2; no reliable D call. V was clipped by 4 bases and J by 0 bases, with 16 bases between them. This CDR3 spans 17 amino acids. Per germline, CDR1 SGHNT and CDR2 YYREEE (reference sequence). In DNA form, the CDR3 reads TGTGCCAGCAGCCGAGGAGCCCCCTCTGCGAACACCGGGGAGCTGTTTTTT. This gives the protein CASSRGAPSANTGELFF.

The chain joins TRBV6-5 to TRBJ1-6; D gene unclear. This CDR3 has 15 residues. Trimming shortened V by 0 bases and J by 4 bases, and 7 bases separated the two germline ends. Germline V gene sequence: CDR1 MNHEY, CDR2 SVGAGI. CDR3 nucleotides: TGTGCCAGCAGTTACTCGACGCGTTATAATTCACCCCTCCACTTT. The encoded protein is CASSYSTRYNSPLHF.

The CDR3 loop reads CASKGAGETQYF. The DNA of the CDR3 is TGTGCCAGCAAAGGGGCCGGTGAGACCCAGTACTTC. This chain uses TRBV19 with TRBJ2-5; possibly TRBD1 for D (5 bases). Germline-derived CDR1 and CDR2 are LNHDA and SQIVND (reference sequence). V lost 9 bases and J 5 bases, leaving 13 bases between the germline ends. The CDR3 is 12 amino acids.

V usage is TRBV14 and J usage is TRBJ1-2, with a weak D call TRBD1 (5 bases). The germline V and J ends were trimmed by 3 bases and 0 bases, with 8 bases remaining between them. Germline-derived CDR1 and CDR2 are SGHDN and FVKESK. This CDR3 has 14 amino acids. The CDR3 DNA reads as TGTGCCAGCAGCCAGGGGGTAGCTAACTATGGCTACACCTTC. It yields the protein CASSQGVANYGYTF. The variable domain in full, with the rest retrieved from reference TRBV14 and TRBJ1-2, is EAGVTQFPSHSVIEKGQTVTLRCDPISGHDNLYWYRRVMGKEIKFLLHFVKESKQDESGMPNNRFLAERTGGTYSTLKVQPAELEDSGVYFCASSQGVANYGYTFGSGTRLTVV.

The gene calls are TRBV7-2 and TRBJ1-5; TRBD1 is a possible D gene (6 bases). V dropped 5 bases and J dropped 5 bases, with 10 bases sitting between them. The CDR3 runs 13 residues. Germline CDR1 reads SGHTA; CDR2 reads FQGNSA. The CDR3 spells CASSRGWHQPQHF. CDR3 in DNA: TGTGCCAGCAGCAGGGGGTGGCATCAGCCCCAGCATTTT. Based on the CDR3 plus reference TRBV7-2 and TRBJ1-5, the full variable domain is GAGVSQSPSNKVTEKGKDVELRCDPISGHTALYWYRQSLGQGLEFLIYFQGNSAPDKSGLPSDRFSAERTGGSVSTLTIQRTQQEDSAVYLCASSRGWHQPQHFGDGTRLSIL.

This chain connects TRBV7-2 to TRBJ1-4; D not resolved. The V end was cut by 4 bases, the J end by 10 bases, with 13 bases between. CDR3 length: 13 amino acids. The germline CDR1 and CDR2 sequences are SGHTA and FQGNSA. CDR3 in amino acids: CASSSPGGGKLFF. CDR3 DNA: TGTGCCAGCAGCTCTCCGGGTGGCGGAAAACTGTTTTTT.

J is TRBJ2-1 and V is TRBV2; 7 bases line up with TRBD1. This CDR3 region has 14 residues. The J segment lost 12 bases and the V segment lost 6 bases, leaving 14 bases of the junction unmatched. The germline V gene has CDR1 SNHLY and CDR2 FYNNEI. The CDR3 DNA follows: TGTGCCAGCAGCCGAGATCGACAGGGCCAAGGGCAGTTCTTC. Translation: CASSRDRQGQGQFF. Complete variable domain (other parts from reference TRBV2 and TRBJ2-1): EPEVTQTPSHQVTQMGQEVILRCVPISNHLYFYWYRQILGQKVEFLVSFYNNEISEKSEIFDDQFSVERPDGSNFTLKIRSTKLEDSAMYFCASSRDRQGQGQFFGPGTRLTVL.

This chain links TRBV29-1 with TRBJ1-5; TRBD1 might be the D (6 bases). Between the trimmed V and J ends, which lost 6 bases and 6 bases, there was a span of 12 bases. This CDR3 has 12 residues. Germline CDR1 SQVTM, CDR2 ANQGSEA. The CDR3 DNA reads TGCAGCGTACAGGGCTACGGTCAGCCCCAGCATTTT. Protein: CSVQGYGQPQHF.

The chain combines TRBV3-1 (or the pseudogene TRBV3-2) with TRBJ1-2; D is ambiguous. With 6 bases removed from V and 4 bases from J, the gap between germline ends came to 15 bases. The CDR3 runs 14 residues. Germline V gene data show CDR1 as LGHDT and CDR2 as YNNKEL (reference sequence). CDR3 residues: CASRQSTRPYGYTF. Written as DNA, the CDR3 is TGTGCCAGCAGACAATCGACAAGACCCTATGGCTACACCTTC.

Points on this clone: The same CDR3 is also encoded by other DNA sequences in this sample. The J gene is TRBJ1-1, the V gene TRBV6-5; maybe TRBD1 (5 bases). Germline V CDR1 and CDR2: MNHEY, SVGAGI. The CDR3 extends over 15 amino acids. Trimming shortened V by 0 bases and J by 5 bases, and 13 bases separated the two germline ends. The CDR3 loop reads CASSYSKGIGTEAFF. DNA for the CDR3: TGTGCCAGCAGTTACTCGAAGGGGATTGGAACTGAAGCTTTCTTT.

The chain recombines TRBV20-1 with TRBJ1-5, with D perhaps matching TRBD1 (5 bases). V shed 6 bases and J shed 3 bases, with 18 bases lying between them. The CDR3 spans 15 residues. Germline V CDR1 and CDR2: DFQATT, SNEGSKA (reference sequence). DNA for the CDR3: TGCAGTGCGAGTCGGGGCGGGTGGACCAATCAGCCCCAGCATTTT. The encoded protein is CSASRGGWTNQPQHF.

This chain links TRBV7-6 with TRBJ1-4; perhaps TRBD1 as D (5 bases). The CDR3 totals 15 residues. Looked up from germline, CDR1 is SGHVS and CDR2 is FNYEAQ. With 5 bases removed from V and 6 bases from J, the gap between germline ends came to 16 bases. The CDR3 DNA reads TGTGCCAGCAGCCCCCAGGGAGGGCGGGATGAAAAACTGTTTTTT. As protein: CASSPQGGRDEKLFF.

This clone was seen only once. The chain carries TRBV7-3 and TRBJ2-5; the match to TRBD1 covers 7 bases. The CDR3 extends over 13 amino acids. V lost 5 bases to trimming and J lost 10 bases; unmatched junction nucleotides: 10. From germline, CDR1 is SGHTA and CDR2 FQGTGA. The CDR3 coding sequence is TGTGCCAGCAGCCCGTCGACAGGGTGGGACCAGTACTTC. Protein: CASSPSTGWDQYF.

The CDR3 here is CASRLGTGNSPLHF. The CDR3 DNA sequence: TGTGCCAGCAGGCTCGGGACAGGGAATTCACCCCTCCACTTT. This chain connects TRBV3-1 (or the pseudogene TRBV3-2) to TRBJ1-6; 9 bases are a match to TRBD1. The CDR3 sequence is 14 residues long. Germline CDR1 reads LGHDT; CDR2 reads YNNKEL (reference sequence). J lost 7 bases, V lost 6 bases, and 4 bases had no gene match.

The CDR3 loop reads CASSLGLAGGTYEQYF. The CDR3 region has the DNA TGTGCCAGCAGCTTAGGACTAGCGGGAGGAACCTACGAGCAGTACTTC. This chain uses TRBV7-8 with TRBJ2-7, with 13 bases that match TRBD2. The CDR3 is 16 residues long. The V gene end was trimmed by 1 base and the J gene end by 2 bases; junction bases not matched to a gene: 2. Germline V lookup: CDR1 SGHVS, CDR2 FQNEAQ.

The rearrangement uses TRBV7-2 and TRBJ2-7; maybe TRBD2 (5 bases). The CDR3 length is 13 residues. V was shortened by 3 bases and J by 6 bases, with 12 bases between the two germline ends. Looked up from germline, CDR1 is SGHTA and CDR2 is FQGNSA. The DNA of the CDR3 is TGTGCCAGCAGCTTCGGAGGAGGTGGCGAGCAGTACTTC. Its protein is CASSFGGGGEQYF.

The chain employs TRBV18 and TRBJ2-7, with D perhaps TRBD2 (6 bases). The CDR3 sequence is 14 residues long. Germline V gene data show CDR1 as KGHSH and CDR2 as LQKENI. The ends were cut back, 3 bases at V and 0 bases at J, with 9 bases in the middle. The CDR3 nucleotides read TGTGCCAGCTCACCCGGGACTTTCTCCTACGAGCAGTACTTC. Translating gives CASSPGTFSYEQYF.

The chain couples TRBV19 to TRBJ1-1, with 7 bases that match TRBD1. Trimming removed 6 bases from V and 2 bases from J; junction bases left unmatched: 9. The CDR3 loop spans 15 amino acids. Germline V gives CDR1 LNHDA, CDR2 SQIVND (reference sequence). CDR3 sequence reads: CASSRGAGGNTEAFF. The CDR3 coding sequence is TGTGCCAGTAGCAGAGGGGCAGGGGGTAACACTGAAGCTTTCTTT. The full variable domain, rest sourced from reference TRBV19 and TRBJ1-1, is DGGITQSPKYLFRKEGQNVTLSCEQNLNHDAMYWYRQDPGQGLRLIYYSQIVNDFQKGDIAEGYSVSREKKESFPLTVTSAQKNPTAFYLCASSRGAGGNTEAFFGQGTRLTVV.